Ten or more counts support the clone carrying this TCR beta chain. From the 5' RACE reads, TCRdb called clonotypes with MiXCR, one entry per CDR3 protein. The table lists about 40,000 distinct CDR3 sequences, approximately 5.2% of them singletons. This CDR3 has 13 amino acids. Trimming stripped 5 bases from V and 3 bases from J, with 11 bases between. Germline V CDR1 and CDR2: SGHKS, YYEKEE (reference sequence). The data belong to a study of spatial heterogeneity in lung cancer. The wider study: The study consistently detected more beta-chain than alpha-chain sequences. Every unique TCR and UMI combination, on average, appeared more than ten times in raw reads.

The time point denotes: sample taken at primary tumor resection. Untreated early-stage non-small cell lung cancer patients, roughly 75 in total, were the donors. Without sorting, whole RNA was sequenced from tumor, nontumor lung or frozen PBMC. The chain couples TRBV5-5 to TRBJ1-1, with D possibly matching TRBD1 (5 bases). Sample: PBMCs, taken at surgery. The receptor was isolated from a female donor with early-stage non-small cell lung cancer. This CDR3 is CASRETEDTEAFF. CDR3 DNA: TGTGCCAGCAGGGAGACAGAAGACACTGAAGCTTTCTTT.